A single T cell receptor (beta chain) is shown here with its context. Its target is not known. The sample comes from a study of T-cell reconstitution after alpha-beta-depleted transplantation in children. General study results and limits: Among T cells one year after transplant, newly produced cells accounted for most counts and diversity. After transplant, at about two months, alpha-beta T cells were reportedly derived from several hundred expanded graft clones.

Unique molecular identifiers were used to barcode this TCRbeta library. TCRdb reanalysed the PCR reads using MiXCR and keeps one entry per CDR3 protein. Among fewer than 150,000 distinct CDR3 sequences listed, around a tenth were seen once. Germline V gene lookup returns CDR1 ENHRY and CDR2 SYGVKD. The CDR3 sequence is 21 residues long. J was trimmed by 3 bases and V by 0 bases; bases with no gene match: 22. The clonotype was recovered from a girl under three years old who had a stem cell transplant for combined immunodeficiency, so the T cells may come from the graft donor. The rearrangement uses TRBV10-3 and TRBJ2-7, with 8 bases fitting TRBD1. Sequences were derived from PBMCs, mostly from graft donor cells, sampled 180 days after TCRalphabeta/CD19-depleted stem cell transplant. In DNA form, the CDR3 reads TGTGCCATCAGTGAGTCGAAATTAGGGACAGGCTTTCGGACCGGGGGCTACGAGCAGTACTTC. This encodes CAISESKLGTGFRTGGYEQYF.